There are a few counts of the clone carrying this T cell receptor beta chain. CDR1 is SEHNR, CDR2 FQNEAQ, per germline (reference sequence). V lost 5 bases and J 5 bases, leaving 22 bases between the germline ends. The CDR3 is 17 residues long. The data originate from a study of blood T cell repertoires in COVID-19. The assay was immunoSEQ multiplex PCR, and TCRdb's table has in-frame clones only and misses some. The table includes about 80,000 clones, approximately 80% detected once. V is TRBV7-9 and J is TRBJ2-1, with a tentative D call TRBD1 (6 bases). Sequencing was done on a sample of peripheral blood. The sequence derives from a human donor in a cohort sampled during active COVID-19. The CDR3 coding sequence is TGTGCCAGCAGCCAAAGGGGTGGGGGCCCCAAGGACAATGAGCAGTTCTTC. As protein: CASSQRGGGPKDNEQFF. Full variable domain (rest looked up from reference TRBV7-9 and TRBJ2-1): DTGVSQNPRHKITKRGQNVTFRCDPISEHNRLYWYRQTLGQGPEFLTYFQNEAQLEKSRLLSDRFSAERPKGSFSTLEIQRTEQGDSAMYLCASSQRGGGPKDNEQFFGPGTRLTVL.